One and the same sample provided the 5 T cell receptor beta chains below, sequenced in a study of blood T cell repertoires in COVID-19. Assay: immunoSEQ multiplex PCR; the TCRdb copy retains only in-frame clones and omits some. The data contain about 180,000 clones, 80% to 90% of them seen just once; the ten biggest clones take up 7.5% to 10%. Input material: peripheral blood. These receptors all come from a middle-aged man with active or convalescent COVID-19.

This chain connects TRBV21-1 to TRBJ2-5; no DNA check was done on the table's D call, TRBD1. TRBV21-1 is recorded as a pseudogene. This CDR3 region has 21 residues. The CDR3 DNA sequence: TGTGCCAGCAGCAAAGACTTTGGGGTTTGGGGGCACAGGGGGCGCCGGGAGACCCAGTACTTC. It is translated as CASSKDFGVWGHRGRRETQYF.

This clone was recorded only once. The chain uses TRBV7-2 and TRBJ2-5; D gene unclear. Trimming took off 2 bases at V and 5 bases at J, with 12 bases between the two ends. CDR1 and CDR2 from the germline V gene are SGHTA and FQGNSA. The CDR3 is 14 amino acids. The CDR3 DNA follows: TGTGCCAGCAGCTTATTGACCCTCGGGGAGACCCAGTACTTC. Translation gives CASSLLTLGETQYF.

The gene calls are TRBV5-6 and TRBJ1-4, with a weak D call TRBD1 (6 bases). There are 14 residues in the CDR3. V lost 1 base to trimming and J lost 3 bases, with 7 bases between them. Germline loops: CDR1 SGHDT, CDR2 YYEEEE. In DNA form, the CDR3 reads TGTGCCAGCAGCTTGTGGGGGCCTAATGAAAAACTGTTTTTT. This encodes CASSLWGPNEKLFF.

This chain joins TRBV3-1 (or the pseudogene TRBV3-2) and TRBJ1-2; D not resolved. Germline V gene data show CDR1 as LGHDT and CDR2 as YNNKEL (reference sequence). CDR3 length: 12 residues. The V gene lost 2 bases and the J gene lost 6 bases, with 7 bases spanning the gap. The CDR3 protein is CASSQMTHGYTF. The CDR3 bases are TGTGCCAGCAGCCAAATGACACATGGCTACACCTTC.

The chain is built from TRBV7-6 and TRBJ1-1; D is unclear. V was clipped by 5 bases and J by 5 bases, with 6 bases between them. The CDR3 runs to 11 residues. The germline CDR1 and CDR2 sequences are SGHVS and FNYEAQ. DNA of the CDR3: TGTGCCAGCAGCCGGGGTACTGAAGCTTTCTTT. Protein sequence: CASSRGTEAFF.